This TCR beta chain was captured in a study of response to subunit inactivated influenza vaccine. TCRdb re-derived calls from the RT-PCR reads in MiXCR, one entry per CDR3 protein. This table has some 180,000 distinct CDR3 sequences, around 9.2% appearing once. Germline loops: CDR1 MNHNS, CDR2 SASEGT. The CDR3 spans 14 residues. Germline trimming cut 6 bases from V and 2 bases from J; bases unmatched to any gene: 4. This clonotype has a handful of counts. This material consisted of non-naive T cells sorted from PBMCs, taken on the day of vaccination. The clonotype originates from a man aged 50 to 60 who received an inactivated influenza vaccine. This chain connects TRBV6-1 to TRBJ2-7, with 10 positions matching TRBD2. This chain's CDR3 is CASRWTSGTYEQYF. CDR3 bases: TGTGCCAGCAGGTGGACTAGCGGAACCTACGAGCAGTACTTC.